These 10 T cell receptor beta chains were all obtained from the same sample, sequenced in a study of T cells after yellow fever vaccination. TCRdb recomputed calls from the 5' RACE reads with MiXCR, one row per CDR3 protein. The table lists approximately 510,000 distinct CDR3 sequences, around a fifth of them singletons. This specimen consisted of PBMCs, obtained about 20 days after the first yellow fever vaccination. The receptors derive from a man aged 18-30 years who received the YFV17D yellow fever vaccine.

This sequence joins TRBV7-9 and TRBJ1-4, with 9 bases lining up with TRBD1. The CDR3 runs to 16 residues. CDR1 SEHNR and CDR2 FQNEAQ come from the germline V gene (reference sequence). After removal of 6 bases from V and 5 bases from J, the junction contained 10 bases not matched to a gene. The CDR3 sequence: CASSRDRAVLNEKLFF. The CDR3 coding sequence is TGTGCCAGCAGTCGGGACAGGGCCGTCCTAAATGAAAAACTGTTTTTT.

The CDR3 bases are TGTGCCAGCAGAGAAAAACCGGGGCGGCAGAACACTGAAGCTTTCTTT. It yields the protein CASREKPGRQNTEAFF. The chain employs TRBV6-1 and TRBJ1-1; D is possibly TRBD1 (5 bases). CDR1 is MNHNS, CDR2 SASEGT, per germline. V lost 6 bases to trimming and J lost 1 base, with 18 bases between them. There are 16 residues in the CDR3.

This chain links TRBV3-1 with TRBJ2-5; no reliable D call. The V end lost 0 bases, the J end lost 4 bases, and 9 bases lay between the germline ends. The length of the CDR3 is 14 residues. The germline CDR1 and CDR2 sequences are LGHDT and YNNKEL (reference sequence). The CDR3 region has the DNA TGTGCCAGCAGCCAAGATAAAGGGTTAGAGACCCAGTACTTC. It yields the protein CASSQDKGLETQYF.

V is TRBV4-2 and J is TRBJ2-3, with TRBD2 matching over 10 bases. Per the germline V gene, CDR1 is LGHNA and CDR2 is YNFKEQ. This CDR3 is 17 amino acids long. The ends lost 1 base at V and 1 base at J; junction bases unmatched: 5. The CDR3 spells CASSQGNGLAGTDTQYF. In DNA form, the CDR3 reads TGTGCCAGCAGCCAAGGTAACGGACTAGCGGGCACAGATACGCAGTATTTT.

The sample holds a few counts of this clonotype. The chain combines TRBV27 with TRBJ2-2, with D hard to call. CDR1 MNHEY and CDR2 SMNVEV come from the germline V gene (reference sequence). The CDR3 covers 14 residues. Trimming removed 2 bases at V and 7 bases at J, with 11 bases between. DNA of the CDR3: TGTGCCAGCAGTTTAGGGATAGTGGGCGGGGAGCTGTTTTTT. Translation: CASSLGIVGGELFF.

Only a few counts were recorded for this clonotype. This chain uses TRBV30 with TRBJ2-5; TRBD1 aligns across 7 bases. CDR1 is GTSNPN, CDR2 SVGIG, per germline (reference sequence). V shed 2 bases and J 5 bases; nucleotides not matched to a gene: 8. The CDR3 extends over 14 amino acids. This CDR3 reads CAWSYGVRGETQYF. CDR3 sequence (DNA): TGTGCCTGGAGTTACGGGGTCAGGGGGGAGACCCAGTACTTC. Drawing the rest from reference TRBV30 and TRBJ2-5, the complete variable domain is SQTIHQWPATLVQPVGSPLSLECTVEGTSNPNLYWYRQAAGRGLQLLFYSVGIGQISSEVPQNLSASRPQDRQFILSSKKLLLSDSGFYLCAWSYGVRGETQYFGPGTRLLVL.

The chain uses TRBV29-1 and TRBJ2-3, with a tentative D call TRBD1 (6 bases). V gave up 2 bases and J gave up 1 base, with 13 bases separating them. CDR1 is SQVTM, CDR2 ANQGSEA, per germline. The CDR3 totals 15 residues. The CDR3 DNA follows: TGCAGCGTTGAAAGGGGGAGAGGGGGCACAGATACGCAGTATTTT. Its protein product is CSVERGRGGTDTQYF.

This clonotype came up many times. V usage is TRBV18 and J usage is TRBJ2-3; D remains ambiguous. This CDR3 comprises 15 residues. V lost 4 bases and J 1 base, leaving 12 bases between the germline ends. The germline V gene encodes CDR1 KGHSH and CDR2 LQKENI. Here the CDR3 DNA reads TGTGCCAGCTCACTCGATTTAGGGCGCACAGATACGCAGTATTTT. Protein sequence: CASSLDLGRTDTQYF.

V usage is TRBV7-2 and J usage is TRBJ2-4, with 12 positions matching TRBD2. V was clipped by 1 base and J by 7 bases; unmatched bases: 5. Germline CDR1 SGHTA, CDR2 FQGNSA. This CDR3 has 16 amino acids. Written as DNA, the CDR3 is TGTGCCAGCAGCTTAGGGCTAGCGGGGGGGGATAACATTCAGTACTTC. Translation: CASSLGLAGGDNIQYF.

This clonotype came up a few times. The CDR3 region is CASSQGRYEQYV. CDR3 sequence (DNA): TGTGCCAGCTCCCAGGGAAGGTACGAGCAGTACGTC. The chain uses TRBV18 and TRBJ2-7, with D possibly matching TRBD1 (5 bases). This CDR3 spans 12 amino acids. Trimming pared 6 bases from V and 4 bases from J, leaving 10 bases between. Germline V gene lookup returns CDR1 KGHSH and CDR2 LQKENI.